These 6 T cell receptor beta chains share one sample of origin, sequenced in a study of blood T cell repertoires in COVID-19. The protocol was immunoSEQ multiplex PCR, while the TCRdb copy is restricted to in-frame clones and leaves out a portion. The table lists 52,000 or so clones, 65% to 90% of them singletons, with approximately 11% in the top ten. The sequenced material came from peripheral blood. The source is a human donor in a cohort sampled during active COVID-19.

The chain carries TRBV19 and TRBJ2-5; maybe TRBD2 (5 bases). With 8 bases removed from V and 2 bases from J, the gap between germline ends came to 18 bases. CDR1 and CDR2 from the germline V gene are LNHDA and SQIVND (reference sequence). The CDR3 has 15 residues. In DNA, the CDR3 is TGTGCCAGTCATCCGCCAGGACTCGGGCAAGAGACCCAGTACTTC. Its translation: CASHPPGLGQETQYF.

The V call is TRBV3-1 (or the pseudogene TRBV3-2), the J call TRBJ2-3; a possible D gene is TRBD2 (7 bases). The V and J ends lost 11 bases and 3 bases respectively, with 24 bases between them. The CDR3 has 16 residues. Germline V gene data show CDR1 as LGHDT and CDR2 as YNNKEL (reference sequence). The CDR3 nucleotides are TGTGCCCAGGAGGGGGGAGGGCCGGGTGGAACAGATACGCAGTATTTT. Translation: CAQEGGGPGGTDTQYF.

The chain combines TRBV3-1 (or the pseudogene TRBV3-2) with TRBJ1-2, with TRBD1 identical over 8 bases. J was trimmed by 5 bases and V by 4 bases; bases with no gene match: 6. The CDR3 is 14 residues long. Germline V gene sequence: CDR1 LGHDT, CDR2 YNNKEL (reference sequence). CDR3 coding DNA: TGTGCCAGCAGCCCCGGACAGGGTGTATATGGCTACACCTTC. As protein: CASSPGQGVYGYTF.

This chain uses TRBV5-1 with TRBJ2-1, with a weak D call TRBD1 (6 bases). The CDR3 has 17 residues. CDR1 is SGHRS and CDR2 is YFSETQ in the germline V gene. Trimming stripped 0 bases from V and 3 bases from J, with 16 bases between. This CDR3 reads CASSLVTKSDSYNEQFF. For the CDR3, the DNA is TGCGCCAGCAGCTTGGTTACTAAGTCGGACAGCTACAATGAGCAGTTCTTC.

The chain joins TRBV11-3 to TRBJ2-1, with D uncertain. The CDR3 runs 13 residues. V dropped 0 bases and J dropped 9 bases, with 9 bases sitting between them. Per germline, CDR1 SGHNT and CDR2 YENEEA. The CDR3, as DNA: TGTGCCAGCAGCTTAGAGGAGACTTCTGAGCAGTTCTTC. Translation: CASSLEETSEQFF.

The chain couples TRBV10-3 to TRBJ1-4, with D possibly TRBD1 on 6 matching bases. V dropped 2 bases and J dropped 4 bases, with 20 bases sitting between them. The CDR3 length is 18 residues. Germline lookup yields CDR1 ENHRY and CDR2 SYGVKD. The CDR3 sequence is CAISELAGTGQFNEKLFF. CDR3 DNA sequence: TGTGCCATCAGTGAGCTTGCAGGAACAGGACAGTTTAATGAAAAACTGTTTTTT.